These T cell receptor beta chains were read from a single sample in a study of CD8 T cells in ankylosing spondylitis. TCRdb analysed the 5' RACE reads with MiXCR anew, one entry per CDR3 protein. The sample yields 30,000 to 40,000 distinct CDR3 sequences, 7.2% seen once. What was sequenced was blood, either unsorted or a sorted T cell fraction (not recorded which). These receptors originate from a male donor with ankylosing spondylitis or in good health (not recorded which). The CDR3 runs from the conserved cysteine through the conserved F or W. D genes are given only for firm matches. The size field is filled for only some rows; it gives once, few, many or a size class.

>NA|NA|TRBV4-2|12|TRBJ2-7
TGTGCCAGCAGCAAGGAAACCTACGAGCAGTACTTC
CASSKETYEQYF
>TRBD2|many|TRBV20-1|15|TRBJ2-3
TGCAGTGCTAGGGTAGCGGGAGAGGGGGCGGATACGCAGTATTTT
CSARVAGEGADTQYF
>TRBD2|many|TRBV20-1|16|TRBJ2-1
TGCAGTGCTAGAGGCGGTAGCGGGTCGTGGTACAATGAGCAGTTCTTC
CSARGGSGSWYNEQFF
>TRBD2|many|TRBV29-1|14|TRBJ2-1
TGCAGCGTTGCCCAGACTAGCGCGTACAATGAGCAGTTCTTC
CSVAQTSAYNEQFF
>NA|many|TRBV5-6|11|TRBJ2-5
TGTGCCAGCAGCGCCTCAGGGACCCAGTACTTC
CASSASGTQYF
>NA|many|TRBV2|15|TRBJ2-2
TGTGCCAGCAGTGGAGACGGCCCCCACACCGGGGAGCTGTTTTTT
CASSGDGPHTGELFF
>NA|many|TRBV4-1|14|TRBJ1-1
TGCGCCAGCAGCCCGGAGGGCAGGCACACTGAAGCTTTCTTT
CASSPEGRHTEAFF
>NA|many|TRBV6-6|12|TRBJ2-1
TGTGCCAGCAGTTACTCGATGAGTGAGCAGTTCTTC
CASSYSMSEQFF
>TRBD1|many|TRBV20-1|16|TRBJ2-2
TGCAGTGCTAGAGATCGCCGGACAGGGAACACCGGGGAGCTGTTTTTT
CSARDRRTGNTGELFF
>NA|many|TRBV10-3|16|TRBJ1-4
TGTGCCATCAGAGATACAAAGGACCAGGGAGGTGAAAAACTGTTTTTT
CAIRDTKDQGGEKLFF